Listed below are T cell receptor beta chains from one sample, sequenced in a study of blood T cells in healthy people across ages. TCRdb used MiXCR to reprocess the 5' RACE reads, holding one entry per CDR3 protein. Of 1.5 million to 2 million distinct CDR3 sequences in the sample, approximately 39% were seen once. Sequenced input: blood. The receptors were gathered from a human donor in good health. Both conserved end residues are trimmed from each CDR3. A D gene is named only where the DNA matches it firmly. The listing skips clone size in some rows; elsewhere it reads once, few, many or a size class.

CDR3aa: ASSLNPGDNEQF
d_gene: .
abundance: .
v_gene: TRBV7-7
j_gene: TRBJ2-1

CDR3aa: ASSSQTGSPEAF
d_gene: TRBD1
abundance: once
v_gene: TRBV9
j_gene: TRBJ1-1

CDR3aa: ASSLKGSPYEQY
d_gene: .
abundance: .
v_gene: TRBV7-9
j_gene: TRBJ2-7

CDR3aa: ASSPDRGISTDTQY
d_gene: TRBD1
abundance: .
v_gene: TRBV18
j_gene: TRBJ2-3

CDR3aa: ASSETVEAF
d_gene: .
abundance: .
v_gene: TRBV2
j_gene: TRBJ1-1

CDR3aa: SETEGPQY
d_gene: .
abundance: .
v_gene: TRBV20-1
j_gene: TRBJ2-3

CDR3aa: ASTPPFGRVYEQY
d_gene: .
abundance: .
v_gene: TRBV28
j_gene: TRBJ2-7

CDR3aa: ASSFRTGRVETQY
d_gene: .
abundance: .
v_gene: TRBV28
j_gene: TRBJ2-5

CDR3aa: ASSDGGVYEQY
d_gene: TRBD2
abundance: few
v_gene: TRBV7-8
j_gene: TRBJ2-7

CDR3aa: ASSSLPPGTGAATNEKLF
d_gene: TRBD1
abundance: .
v_gene: TRBV5-1
j_gene: TRBJ1-4

CDR3aa: ASSSSGTSGEKY
d_gene: TRBD2
abundance: few
v_gene: TRBV7-2
j_gene: TRBJ2-5

CDR3aa: AWGPGLQETQY
d_gene: .
abundance: .
v_gene: TRBV30
j_gene: TRBJ2-5

CDR3aa: SALGGFGNEQY
d_gene: .
abundance: .
v_gene: TRBV20-1
j_gene: .

CDR3aa: SARDEGTGNSYEQY
d_gene: TRBD1
abundance: few
v_gene: TRBV20-1
j_gene: TRBJ2-7

CDR3aa: ASSLSWGSSGCT
d_gene: .
abundance: .
v_gene: TRBV7-8
j_gene: TRBJ1-2

CDR3aa: ASSYTTVLLRNEQY
d_gene: .
abundance: .
v_gene: TRBV7-2
j_gene: TRBJ2-7

CDR3aa: ASRRGGTSTDTQY
d_gene: .
abundance: .
v_gene: TRBV19
j_gene: TRBJ2-3

CDR3aa: AISDQGPRGKGEQF
d_gene: .
abundance: .
v_gene: TRBV10-3
j_gene: TRBJ2-1

CDR3aa: SARRLAGGHLTETQY
d_gene: TRBD2
abundance: .
v_gene: TRBV20-1
j_gene: TRBJ2-5

CDR3aa: ASGRNTGGPNIQY
d_gene: TRBD1
abundance: few
v_gene: TRBV6-1
j_gene: TRBJ2-4

CDR3aa: ASSQDQQGRVQF
d_gene: .
abundance: few
v_gene: TRBV4-2
j_gene: TRBJ2-1

CDR3aa: ASSLAAGQYEQY
d_gene: .
abundance: few
v_gene: TRBV5-1
j_gene: TRBJ2-7

CDR3aa: ASAPAATGSEQF
d_gene: .
abundance: .
v_gene: TRBV11-2
j_gene: TRBJ2-1

CDR3aa: ASSEDGGPRETQY
d_gene: .
abundance: .
v_gene: TRBV2
j_gene: .

CDR3aa: ASRIDGEWNIQY
d_gene: .
abundance: once
v_gene: TRBV12-3/TRBV12-4
j_gene: TRBJ2-4

CDR3aa: SVDYNEQF
d_gene: .
abundance: .
v_gene: TRBV29-1
j_gene: TRBJ2-1

CDR3aa: SAKDGSYEQY
d_gene: .
abundance: .
v_gene: TRBV20-1
j_gene: TRBJ2-7

CDR3aa: ASSYGTGGGYEQY
d_gene: TRBD1
abundance: .
v_gene: TRBV6-5
j_gene: TRBJ2-7

CDR3aa: AISGILTGTGNTIY
d_gene: TRBD1
abundance: few
v_gene: TRBV10-3
j_gene: TRBJ1-3